Following are 25 T cell receptor beta chains from one sample sequenced in a study of shared clonotypes between healthy human individuals. The naive CD8 fraction comprised CD45RO-negative cells positively selected for CCR7 and excluded terminally differentiated effector memory CD45RA+ cells. Data came from immunoSEQ multiplex PCR; TCRdb stores just in-frame clones and leaves some out. This sample has about 580,000 clones, with roughly 98% found just once. Specimen: naive CD8+ T cells sorted from blood. Receptors originate from a man under 40 in good health.

This chain connects TRBV6-5 to TRBJ2-7, with 8 nucleotides matching TRBD2. Per germline, CDR1 MNHEY and CDR2 SVGAGI. There are 14 residues in the CDR3. V was pared by 0 bases and J by 6 bases, with 4 bases of the junction left unmatched. CDR3 in amino acids: CASSYSGTSGEQYF. The CDR3 region has the DNA TGTGCCAGCAGTTACTCCGGGACTAGTGGCGAGCAGTACTTC.

J is TRBJ2-3 and V is TRBV29-1, with TRBD1 matching 9 bases. Germline values: CDR1 SQVTM, CDR2 ANQGSEA. CDR3 size: 15 residues. V trimming: 2 bases; J trimming: 0 bases; junction bases outside the gene matches: 3. As DNA, the CDR3 is TGCAGCGTTGAAACGGACAGGGGAAGCACAGATACGCAGTATTTT. Its protein is CSVETDRGSTDTQYF.

The chain joins TRBV5-6 to TRBJ2-7, with D possibly being TRBD1 or TRBD2 (5 bases each). The CDR3 totals 13 residues. Deletions cut 3 bases from V and 2 bases from J, with 9 bases between. The germline CDR1 and CDR2 sequences are SGHDT and YYEEEE. The CDR3 DNA sequence: TGTGCCAGCAGCTGGGACGATACCTACGAGCAGTACTTC. Protein sequence: CASSWDDTYEQYF.

The chain employs TRBV13 and TRBJ2-7; TRBD2 agrees at 7 bases. With V trimmed by 5 bases and J by 4 bases, 11 bases remained unmatched. The germline V gene has CDR1 PRHDT and CDR2 FYEKMQ (reference sequence). This CDR3 has 15 amino acids. The CDR3 DNA reads TGTGCCAGCAGCACGAGACTAGCCGCGGCTTACGAGCAGTACTTC. Translated: CASSTRLAAAYEQYF. The full variable domain, completed using reference TRBV13 and TRBJ2-7, is AAGVIQSPRHLIKEKRETATLKCYPIPRHDTVYWYQQGPGQDPQFLISFYEKMQSDKGSIPDRFSAQQFSDYHSELNMSSLELGDSALYFCASSTRLAAAYEQYFGPGTRLTVT.

This chain connects TRBV7-6 to TRBJ1-3, with 7 bases matching TRBD1. The CDR3 has 16 residues. Germline CDR1 reads SGHVS; CDR2 reads FNYEAQ. V dropped 1 base and J dropped 6; count of bases not matched to a gene: 9. CDR3: CASSLVRQGGENTIYF. CDR3 coding DNA: TGTGCCAGCAGCTTAGTGAGGCAGGGGGGCGAAAACACCATATATTTT.

This chain links TRBV27 with TRBJ2-7; D possibly corresponds to TRBD1 (6 bases). From germline, CDR1 is MNHEY and CDR2 SMNVEV (reference sequence). CDR3 size: 15 residues. Trimming pared 5 bases from V and 7 bases from J, leaving 21 bases between. CDR3 loop: CASSPQRGQLREQYF. The CDR3 DNA reads TGTGCCAGCAGTCCCCAACGTGGACAGTTACGGGAGCAGTACTTC.

This rearrangement joins TRBV7-2 to TRBJ2-5, with 8 bases aligning to TRBD2. Looked up from germline, CDR1 is SGHTA and CDR2 is FQGNSA. The ends lost 5 bases at V and 1 base at J; junction bases unmatched: 15. The CDR3 sequence is 18 residues long. The CDR3 bases are TGTGCCAGCAGCCCGCTAGCGGGTTCTTGGGCCGGCCAAGAGACCCAGTACTTC. Its translation: CASSPLAGSWAGQETQYF.

The chain employs TRBV7-2 and TRBJ2-2, with D hard to call. The CDR3 is 14 residues long. Germline-derived CDR1 and CDR2 are SGHTA and FQGNSA. V shed 2 bases and J shed 13 bases, with 17 bases lying between them. CDR3 protein: CASSLSYFSSPLFF. The CDR3 region has the DNA TGTGCCAGCAGCTTAAGTTATTTTAGCAGTCCGCTGTTTTTT.

The chain uses TRBV9 and TRBJ1-2; no definite D call. CDR1 and CDR2 (germline): SGDLS, YYNGEE. The CDR3 has 14 residues. Trimming shortened V by 7 bases and J by 0 bases, and 13 bases separated the two germline ends. The CDR3 nucleotides are TGTGCCAGCGACCGTCCAGCTACTAACTATGGCTACACCTTC. Translating it yields CASDRPATNYGYTF. The full variable domain, its missing parts supplied by reference TRBV9 and TRBJ1-2, is DSGVTQTPKHLITATGQRVTLRCSPRSGDLSVYWYQQSLDQGLQFLIQYYNGEERAKGNILERFSAQQFPDLHSELNLSSLELGDSALYFCASDRPATNYGYTFGSGTRLTVV.

Points on this clone: Other DNA variants within this sample encode the same CDR3. The J gene is TRBJ2-1, the V gene TRBV4-1; TRBD2 agrees at 8 bases. Germline V gene lookup returns CDR1 MGHRA and CDR2 YSYEKL. The CDR3 covers 15 residues. With V trimmed by 0 bases and J by 3 bases, 1 base remained unmatched. The CDR3 reads CASSQDGTSYNEQFF. As DNA, the CDR3 is TGCGCCAGCAGCCAAGATGGGACTAGCTACAATGAGCAGTTCTTC.

This CDR3 reads CASSSRGLAGATAYEQYF. The CDR3 DNA reads as TGCGCCAGCAGCTCCCGAGGACTAGCGGGAGCAACTGCGTACGAGCAGTACTTC. The chain uses TRBV5-1 and TRBJ2-7; 13 bases align to TRBD2. Germline assignment: CDR1 SGHRS and CDR2 YFSETQ. The CDR3 covers 18 residues. V dropped 3 bases and J dropped 4; count of bases not matched to a gene: 13.

This CDR3 is CASSFLAGEYNEQFF. The DNA for the CDR3 is TGTGCCAGCAGTTTTCTAGCGGGAGAGTACAATGAGCAGTTCTTC. V gene TRBV27 combines with J gene TRBJ2-1, with TRBD2 matching 10 bases. Looked up from germline, CDR1 is MNHEY and CDR2 is SMNVEV (reference sequence). CDR3 length: 15 residues. After removal of 3 bases from V and 4 bases from J, the junction contained 3 bases not matched to a gene.

This clone was counted once. The chain employs TRBV27 and TRBJ1-4; TRBD1 is a possible D gene (5 bases). CDR3 length equals 14 residues. With 6 bases removed from V and 7 bases from J, the gap between germline ends came to 15 bases. Looked up from germline, CDR1 is MNHEY and CDR2 is SMNVEV (reference sequence). CDR3 nucleotides: TGTGCCAGCAGCACCACTGGGGCGATTGAAAAACTGTTTTTT. Protein: CASSTTGAIEKLFF.

The CDR3 DNA reads as TGTGCCAGCAGCGCGGGAGGGTTTGTTCGAGATACGCAGTATTTT. It encodes CASSAGGFVRDTQYF. V and J are TRBV7-9 and TRBJ2-3, with 9 bases lining up with TRBD2. The CDR3 totals 15 residues. J gave up 5 bases and V 5 bases, and 8 bases lay outside the gene matches. Germline V lookup: CDR1 SEHNR, CDR2 FQNEAQ (reference sequence).

V and J are TRBV29-1 and TRBJ1-2; TRBD1 agrees at 8 bases. The CDR3 length is 15 residues. Germline assignment: CDR1 SQVTM and CDR2 ANQGSEA. V was pared by 0 bases and J by 2 bases, with 5 bases of the junction left unmatched. CDR3 sequence reads: CSVEEETGDNYGYTF. CDR3 nucleotides: TGCAGCGTTGAAGAGGAGACAGGGGACAACTATGGCTACACCTTC.

This clone was observed once. The J gene is TRBJ1-3, the V gene TRBV29-1; D ambiguous. Trimming removed 7 bases from V and 4 bases from J, with 11 bases in between. This CDR3 comprises 12 residues. In germline, CDR1 is SQVTM, CDR2 ANQGSEA. The CDR3 protein is CSAGTQGNTIYF. CDR3 nucleotide sequence: TGCAGCGCAGGAACCCAGGGAAACACCATATATTTT.

This chain joins TRBV27 and TRBJ2-5; possible D gene TRBD1, 6 bases. V lost 3 bases and J lost 2, with 13 bases in between. CDR3 size: 15 residues. Germline V gene data show CDR1 as MNHEY and CDR2 as SMNVEV (reference sequence). The CDR3 sequence: CASSFLGQRQETQYF. In DNA form, the CDR3 reads TGTGCCAGCAGTTTCCTCGGACAGAGACAAGAGACCCAGTACTTC.

The chain carries TRBV29-1 and TRBJ2-3, with D hard to call. The CDR3 is made up of 13 amino acids. The V end lost 3 bases, the J end lost 2 bases, and 9 bases lay between the germline ends. CDR1 SQVTM and CDR2 ANQGSEA come from the germline V gene. CDR3 in amino acids: CSVEWSNTDTQYF. The DNA of the CDR3 is TGCAGCGTTGAGTGGTCGAACACAGATACGCAGTATTTT.

This sequence joins TRBV10-1 and TRBJ2-7; D is unclear. Germline V gene data show CDR1 as WNHNN and CDR2 as SYGVQD (reference sequence). Deletions cut 0 bases from V and 3 bases from J, with 12 bases between. The CDR3 contains 15 residues. The CDR3 DNA follows: TGCGCCAGCAGTGAGTCGGTGAGTGATAGCTACGAGCAGTACTTC. Residues: CASSESVSDSYEQYF.

The chain carries TRBV27 and TRBJ1-1, with D perhaps TRBD1 (5 bases). From germline, CDR1 is MNHEY and CDR2 SMNVEV (reference sequence). V lost 5 bases to trimming and J lost 6 bases, with 16 bases between them. This CDR3 region has 14 residues. CDR3 DNA sequence: TGTGCCAGCAGTGCCACGGCAGGGTTTGCTGAAGCTTTCTTT. As protein: CASSATAGFAEAFF.

The J gene is TRBJ1-4, the V gene TRBV5-8; 7 nucleotides line up with TRBD1. V shed 3 bases, J shed 8 bases, and the junction held 10 bases outside the gene matches. The CDR3 is made up of 15 amino acids. The germline CDR1 and CDR2 sequences are SGHTS and YDEGEE. The CDR3 loop is CASSSKTGRMEKLFF. The CDR3 DNA follows: TGTGCCAGCAGCTCCAAGACAGGGCGGATGGAAAAACTGTTTTTT.

This sequence joins TRBV28 and TRBJ2-7, with 9 bases aligning to TRBD2. This CDR3 is 15 amino acids long. With V trimmed by 6 bases and J by 4 bases, 10 bases remained unmatched. Germline CDR1 MDHEN, CDR2 SYDVKM. The CDR3 is CASRPTSGLVYEQYF. CDR3 nucleotides: TGTGCCAGCAGGCCTACTAGCGGGTTAGTGTACGAGCAGTACTTC.

The chain carries TRBV18 and TRBJ1-5; D not certain. CDR1 KGHSH and CDR2 LQKENI come from the germline V gene. V was trimmed by 1 base and J by 2 bases, leaving 12 bases between them. The CDR3 loop spans 16 amino acids. The CDR3 spells CASSPRPETRNQPQHF. CDR3 in DNA: TGTGCCAGCTCACCACGTCCAGAAACCCGCAATCAGCCCCAGCATTTT.

The chain joins TRBV11-1 to TRBJ2-1; TRBD2 matches at 9 bases. J was trimmed by 2 bases and V by 5 bases; bases with no gene match: 4. Germline CDR1 is SGHAT and CDR2 is FQDESV (reference sequence). The CDR3 sequence is 15 residues long. CDR3 in DNA: TGTGCCAGCAGCCAGCCTAGCGGGACCTACAATGAGCAGTTCTTC. The encoded protein is CASSQPSGTYNEQFF.

The rearrangement links TRBV19 to TRBJ2-1; TRBD2 aligns across 8 bases. V shed 5 bases and J 6 bases; nucleotides not matched to a gene: 9. This CDR3 is 15 amino acids long. Germline assignment: CDR1 LNHDA and CDR2 SQIVND (reference sequence). CDR3 sequence: CASSPARGRRNEQFF. The CDR3 nucleotides read TGTGCCAGTAGTCCCGCGCGCGGGAGGCGCAATGAGCAGTTCTTC.